This T cell receptor beta chain emerged from a study of cytomegalovirus exposure and HLA in healthy donors. The study's findings and limits: 150 to 200 TCR beta chains were listed as cytomegalovirus-associated. The tendency of first-cohort TCR clusters to co-occur in the 120 validation repertoires was identified by a subsequent analysis. The classifier, whose performance was assessed in both the original and validation cohorts, reportedly diagnosed cytomegalovirus status with high specificity and sensitivity.

Germline CDR1 is SEHNR and CDR2 is FQNEAQ (reference sequence). The germline V and J ends were trimmed by 2 bases and 10 bases, with 6 bases remaining between them. This CDR3 has 11 residues. About this clone itself: Its antigen is not identified.

Data came from immunoSEQ multiplex PCR; TCRdb stores just in-frame clones and leaves some out. The sample yields 45,000 to 65,000 clones, approximately 92% seen once. The sample consisted of PBMCs. The sequence was collected from a young man in good health and CMV-seronegative. The chain employs TRBV7-9 and TRBJ2-1; D is unclear. In nucleotides, the CDR3 is TGTGCCAGCAGCTTATCGAGGGAGCAGTTCTTC. Protein product: CASSLSREQFF.